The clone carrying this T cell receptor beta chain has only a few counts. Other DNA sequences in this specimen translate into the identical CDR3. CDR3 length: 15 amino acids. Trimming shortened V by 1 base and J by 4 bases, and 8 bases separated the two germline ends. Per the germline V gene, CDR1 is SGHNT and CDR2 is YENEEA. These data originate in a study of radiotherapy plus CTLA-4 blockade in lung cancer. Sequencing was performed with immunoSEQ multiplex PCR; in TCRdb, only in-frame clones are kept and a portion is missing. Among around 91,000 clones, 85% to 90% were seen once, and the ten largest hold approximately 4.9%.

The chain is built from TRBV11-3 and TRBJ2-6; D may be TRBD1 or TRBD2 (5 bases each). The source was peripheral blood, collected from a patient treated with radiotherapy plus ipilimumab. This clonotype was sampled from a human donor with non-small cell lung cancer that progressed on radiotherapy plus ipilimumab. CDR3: CASSLGGTGANVLTF. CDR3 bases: TGTGCCAGCAGCTTAGGAGGGACCGGGGCCAACGTCCTGACTTTC.